This entry describes one TCR beta chain. The sample belongs to a study of blood T cell repertoires in COVID-19. About the research overall: The United States, Italy and Spain supplied acute and convalescent COVID-19 samples. PBMCs, B-cell-depleted T cells, or T cells provided the cDNA or gDNA that made up the material.

Per the original data handling: Amplified reference gene primers provided the basis for estimating nucleated cell counts. Some clones are missing from TCRdb's copy, which holds only in-frame ones; the method was immunoSEQ multiplex PCR. V and J calls and clone size are given by that table; D and trimming were obtained from the DNA. The sample yields over 110,000 clones, approximately 88% seen once. This CDR3 has 16 residues. The V gene's germline CDR1 is SGDLS and CDR2 YYNGEE. The J segment lost 3 bases and the V segment lost 0 bases, leaving 4 bases of the junction unmatched. The source material was peripheral blood. The chain is built from TRBV9 and TRBJ2-1; 9 positions match TRBD1. The sequence was obtained from a human donor in a cohort sampled during active COVID-19. This CDR3 reads CASSVAGQGLYNEQFF. The CDR3 DNA is TGTGCCAGCAGCGTAGCGGGACAGGGCCTCTACAATGAGCAGTTCTTC.